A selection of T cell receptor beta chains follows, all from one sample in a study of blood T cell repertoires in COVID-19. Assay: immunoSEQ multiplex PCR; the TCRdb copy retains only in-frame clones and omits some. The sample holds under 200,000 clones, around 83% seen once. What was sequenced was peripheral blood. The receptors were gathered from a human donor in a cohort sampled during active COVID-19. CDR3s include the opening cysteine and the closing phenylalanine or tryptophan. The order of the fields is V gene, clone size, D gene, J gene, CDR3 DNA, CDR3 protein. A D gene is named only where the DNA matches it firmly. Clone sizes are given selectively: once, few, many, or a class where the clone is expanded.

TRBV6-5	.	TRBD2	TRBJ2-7	TGTGCCAGCAGCTCCCTAGCGGGTCCCTACGAGCAGTACTTC	CASSSLAGPYEQYF
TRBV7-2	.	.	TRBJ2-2	TGTGCCACCGTCCCGGGGAAAGCCGGGGAGCTGTTTTTT	CATVPGKAGELFF
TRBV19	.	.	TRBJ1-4	TGTGCCAGTAGCCCGGGACTCCCTTGGGAAAAACTGTTTTTT	CASSPGLPWEKLFF
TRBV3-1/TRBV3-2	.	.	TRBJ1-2	TGTGCCAGCAGCCAGGGGGGGAGCGTCTATGGCTACACCTTC	CASSQGGSVYGYTF
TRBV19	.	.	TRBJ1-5	TGTGCCAGTAGTATAGTGGGGGGAAGCAATCAGCCCCAGCATTTT	CASSIVGGSNQPQHF
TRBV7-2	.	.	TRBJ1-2	TGTGCCAGCAGCTTTTCAGAACACTATGGCTACACCTTC	CASSFSEHYGYTF
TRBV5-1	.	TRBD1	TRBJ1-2	TGCGCCAGCAGCTTAACCCTAGCAGGGGGCTATGGCTACACCTTC	CASSLTLAGGYGYTF
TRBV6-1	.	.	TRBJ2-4	TGTGCCAGCAGTGAAGTGGAGTTAGCCAAAAACATTCAGTACTTC	CASSEVELAKNIQYF
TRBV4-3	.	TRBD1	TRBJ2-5	TGCGCCAGCAGCCACCAGGGACAGGGGGCCCCAGAGACCCAGTACTTC	CASSHQGQGAPETQYF
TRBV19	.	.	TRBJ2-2	TGTGCCAGTAGTATCGGCGGCGGGGCGAACACCGGGGAGCTGTTTTTT	CASSIGGGANTGELFF
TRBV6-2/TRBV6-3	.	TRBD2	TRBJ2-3	TGTGCCAGCAGTTACGACCCGGGACTACATATCTCTAGCACAGATACGCAGTATTTT	CASSYDPGLHISSTDTQYF
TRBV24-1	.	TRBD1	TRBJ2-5	TGTGCCACCAGTGATTCCGGACAGGGTTGGGCGACCCAGTACTTC	CATSDSGQGWATQYF
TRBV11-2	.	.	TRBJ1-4	TGTGCCAGCAGCTTAGATCTCCCAGGGACTAATGAAAAACTGTTTTTT	CASSLDLPGTNEKLFF
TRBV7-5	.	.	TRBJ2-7	TGTGTCAGAAGCCCACTGCGGGCCGACGAGCAGTACTTC	CVRSPLRADEQYF
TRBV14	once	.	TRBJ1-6	TGTGCCAGCAGCCAAGATCTAGGCAGGGCCAATTCACCCCTCCACTTT	CASSQDLGRANSPLHF
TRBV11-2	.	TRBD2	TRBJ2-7	TGTGCCAGCAGCCTTGGGACTAGCGGCGCCTACGAGCAGTACTTC	CASSLGTSGAYEQYF
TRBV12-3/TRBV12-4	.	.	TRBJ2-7	TGTGCCAGCACCGCCCGAGTTGACGAGCAGTACTTC	CASTARVDEQYF
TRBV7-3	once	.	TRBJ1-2	TGTGCCAGCAGTCCTGACAAAGCCGGTGGCTACACCTTC	CASSPDKAGGYTF
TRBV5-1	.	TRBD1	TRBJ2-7	TGCGCCAGCAGCTTGGGGACCGGGACAGGGAGCAACGAGCAGTACTTC	CASSLGTGTGSNEQYF
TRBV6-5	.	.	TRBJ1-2	TGTGCCATAGAACAGAGAGGGTTAAATGGCTACACCTTC	CAIEQRGLNGYTF
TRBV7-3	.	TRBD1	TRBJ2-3	TGTGCCAGCAGCTTTCGGGACAGGGACGATACGCAGTATTTT	CASSFRDRDDTQYF
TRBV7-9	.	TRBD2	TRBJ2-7	TGTGCCAGCAGCTTAGAGTCCGGGACTAGCGCATACGAGCAGTACTTC	CASSLESGTSAYEQYF
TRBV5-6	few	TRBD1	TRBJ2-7	TGTGCCAGCAGCCCGGGGGACAGGGACCCCTACGAGCAGTACTTC	CASSPGDRDPYEQYF
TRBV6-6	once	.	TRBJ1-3	TGTGCCAGCAGAACAGGGTACGTTTCGGACACCATATATTTT	CASRTGYVSDTIYF
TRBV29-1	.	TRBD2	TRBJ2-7	TGCAGCGTTAGACAGATAGCGGGGGGGGTCGAGCAGTACTTC	CSVRQIAGGVEQYF
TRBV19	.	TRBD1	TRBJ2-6	TGTGCCAGTCTAAACAGGGGCTGGGACGGGGCCAACGTCCTGACTTTC	CASLNRGWDGANVLTF
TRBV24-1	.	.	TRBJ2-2	TGTGCCACCAGTGATGGAGCCAAAAGAACCGGGGAGCTGTTTTTT	CATSDGAKRTGELFF
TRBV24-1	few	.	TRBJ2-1	TGTGCCACCTCCTTAGGAGTAAAGCAGTTCTTC	CATSLGVKQFF
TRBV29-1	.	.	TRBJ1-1	TGCAGCGCTCGGGCGCGGGGTACTGAAGCTTTCTTT	CSARARGTEAFF
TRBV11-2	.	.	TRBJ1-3	TGTGCCAGCAGCTTAGCCCGCCCAGGCTCTGGAAACACCATATATTTT	CASSLARPGSGNTIYF
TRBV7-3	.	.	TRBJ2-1	TGTGCCAGCAGCCCCGGACTGAGCTCCTACAATGAGCAGTTCTTC	CASSPGLSSYNEQFF
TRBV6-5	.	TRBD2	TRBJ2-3	TGTGCCACCCAGGAGACTAGCTTCGTATTTGATACGCAGTATTTT	CATQETSFVFDTQYF
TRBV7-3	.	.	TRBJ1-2	TGTGCCAGCAGCTCCCCCAATGACAGATATGGCTACACCTTC	CASSSPNDRYGYTF
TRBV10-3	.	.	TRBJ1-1	TGTGCCATCAGGCCGGGACTGATGAACACTGAAGCTTTCTTT	CAIRPGLMNTEAFF
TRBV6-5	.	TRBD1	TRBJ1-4	TGTGCCAGCAGCTCAGGACAGGGAGGTGAAAAACTGTTTTTT	CASSSGQGGEKLFF
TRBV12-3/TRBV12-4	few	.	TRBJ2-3	TGTGCCAGCATCCTGTCTAGCACAGATACGCAGTATTTT	CASILSSTDTQYF
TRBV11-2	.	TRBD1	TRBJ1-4	TGTGCCAGCAGCCCAAGGACAGGGGCGGGGGCAACTAATGAAAAACTGTTTTTT	CASSPRTGAGATNEKLFF
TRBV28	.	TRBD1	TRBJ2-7	TGTGCCAGCAGTCCCACCGGGACAGGGTTCCACGAGCAGTACTTC	CASSPTGTGFHEQYF
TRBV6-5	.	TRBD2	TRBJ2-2	TGTGCCAGCAGTTACTCCGGCGGGAGTTACGGCGGGGAGCTGTTTTTT	CASSYSGGSYGGELFF
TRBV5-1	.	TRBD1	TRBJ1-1	TGCGCCAGCAGCTTGGGGGGGACAGCTAGTGAAGCTTTCTTT	CASSLGGTASEAFF
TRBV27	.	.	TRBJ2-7	TGTGCCAGCAGTTTAGACAGCTCCTACGAGCAGTACTTC	CASSLDSSYEQYF
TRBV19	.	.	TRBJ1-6	TGTGCCAGTAGTTCCGGACAGCAGAATAATTCACCCCTCCACTTT	CASSSGQQNNSPLHF
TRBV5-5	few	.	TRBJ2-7	TGTGCCAGCAGCTTGGCCAGGGCCTCCTACGAGCAGTACTTC	CASSLARASYEQYF
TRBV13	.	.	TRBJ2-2	TGTGCCAGCAGCCCAGAAGGAGTTGGGGGCAGGGCCGGGGAGCTGTTTTTT	CASSPEGVGGRAGELFF
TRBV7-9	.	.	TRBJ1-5	TGTGCCAGCAGCTTGGGAGGGGGAAATCAGCCCCAGCATTTT	CASSLGGGNQPQHF
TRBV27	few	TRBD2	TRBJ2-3	TGTGCCAGCAGTTTTGGTGCTAGCGGGACGTCCTCAGATACGCAGTATTTT	CASSFGASGTSSDTQYF
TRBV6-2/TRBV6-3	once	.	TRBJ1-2	TGTGCCAGCAGCTCGACCGGGATCTATGGCTACACCTTC	CASSSTGIYGYTF
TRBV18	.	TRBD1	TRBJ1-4	TGTGCCAGCTCATCACAGGGGGGGACAACTAATGAAAAACTGTTTTTT	CASSSQGGTTNEKLFF
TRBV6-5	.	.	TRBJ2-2	TGTGCCAGCAGTTGGGACAATAGGAACACCGGGGAGCTGTTTTTT	CASSWDNRNTGELFF
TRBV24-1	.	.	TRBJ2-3	TGTGCCACCAGCGGGACAACAGATACGCAGTATTTT	CATSGTTDTQYF
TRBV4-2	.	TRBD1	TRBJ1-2	TGTGCCAGCAGCCAAGATAACATGGGACAGGGGACAGCTAACTATGGCTACACCTTC	CASSQDNMGQGTANYGYTF
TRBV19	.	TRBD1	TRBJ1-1	TGTGCCAGTAGTATAGCGTCCGGGACAGGGCTGAACACTGAAGCTTTCTTT	CASSIASGTGLNTEAFF
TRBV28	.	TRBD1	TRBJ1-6	TGTGCCAGCAGCCCGACAGGGGTTTATTCACCCCTCCACTTT	CASSPTGVYSPLHF
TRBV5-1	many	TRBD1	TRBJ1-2	TGCGCCAGCAGCTGGACAGGGGGCGCCTATGGCTACACCTTC	CASSWTGGAYGYTF
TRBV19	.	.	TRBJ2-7	TGTGCCAGTAGTAGCGGGACCCTCGGCGAGCAGTACTTC	CASSSGTLGEQYF
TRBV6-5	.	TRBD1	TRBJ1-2	TGTGCCAGCAGGCCGGGACAGGGGAGGAATGGCTACACCTTC	CASRPGQGRNGYTF
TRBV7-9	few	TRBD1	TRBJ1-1	TGTGCCAGCAGTCCACAGGGGTTCGAAGCTTTCTTT	CASSPQGFEAFF